The source of this T cell receptor (beta chain) is a study of blood T cell repertoires in COVID-19 (dated by TCRdb to the early 2020s). The study in broad terms: Samples from collaborators originated in the United States, Italy and Spain and spanned both the acute and convalescent phases of COVID-19. Nearly every sample came with metadata listing a de-identified subject ID, COVID-19 status, age in years and sex. Subjects who had been exposed to COVID-19, were actively infected with it, or had recovered from it provided the deeply sampled blood TCRbeta repertoires that made up the dataset. The material from the prospective study consisted of cDNA or gDNA derived from T cells, B-cell-depleted T cells, or PBMCs. A freely available public database, intended as a resource for researchers studying the immune response to SARS-CoV-2, is where the repertoires were released. Where available, HLA class I and class II types were taken from metadata supplied by the sample provider and were not determined by assay-based typing. Samples came from the ongoing ImmuneRACE study (first 160 participants) plus 1,254 subjects from 6 global collaborators. Points the paper makes about the study in general: Clinical and demographic metadata were provided uncurated, with the amount varying by source and participant.

On this clone: Its antigen is currently not known. The sample holds no much larger clone one base away, and base qualities are not on file.

TCRbeta CDR3 regions were amplified from genomic DNA using the immunoSEQ Assay, a bias-controlled multiplex PCR. Per the authors' processing: Within the assay, amplification of reference gene primers was used to estimate how many nucleated cells each sample contained. To quantify the absolute abundance of each unique TCRbeta CDR3 rearrangement, sequence reads were collapsed and filtered. For each sample, productive Simpson clonality was calculated as the square root of Simpson's diversity index over productive rearrangements. What TCRdb holds here is the immuneACCESS table cut down to in-frame rearrangements. Part of the clones is not present; checked against another copy, under half of the missing clones reflect an unresolved V gene, and the others are unexplained. V and J calls plus clone size are reproduced from that table; the DNA served to infer D and trimming. This sample lists about 11,000 clones; over 75% were detected once. Under 6% of the sample lies in the top ten.

The collaborating institutions used their own protocols to collect whole blood in K2EDTA tubes. Collaborator samples were shipped for TCRbeta analysis as frozen whole blood, isolated PBMCs, or DNA extracted from either sample type. V loses 0 bases, J loses 1 base, and the germline ends lie 6 bases apart. CDR1 is given as SGHRS and CDR2 as YFSETQ, both from the germline V gene. From cysteine to phenylalanine, the CDR3 is 14 amino acids long. CDR3 DNA is the only sequence kept; it has 42 bases, read in frame from the first base. The receptor comes from a human donor in a cohort sampled during active COVID-19. The chain links TRBV5-1 with TRBJ2-3; the D gene identity is not certain. Sequencing was carried out using peripheral blood. For the CDR3, the sequence is CASSLESGTDTQYF. Read as DNA, the sequence is TGCGCCAGCAGCTTGGAATCTGGCACAGATACGCAGTATTTT.